Presented here are 25 T cell receptor beta chains from one specimen sequenced in a study of control samples from healthy donors and cancer patients. Libraries were prepared by immunoSEQ multiplex PCR; TCRdb keeps only in-frame clonotypes and omits some of them. The sample records around 120,000 clones, 88% being singletons. Source material: blood. The receptors come from a man aged 40-49 years in good health.

The chain couples TRBV10-3 to TRBJ1-6; TRBD1 is a possible D gene (6 bases). The CDR3 runs 14 residues. The germline V gene has CDR1 ENHRY and CDR2 SYGVKD. The ends were cut back, 5 bases at V and 6 bases at J, with 11 bases in the middle. As DNA, the CDR3 is TGTGCCATCAGTATGACAGGAGCTAATTCACCCCTCCACTTT. This sequence encodes CAISMTGANSPLHF.

This chain joins TRBV6-6 and TRBJ1-3; D perhaps matches TRBD1 (6 bases). The CDR3 runs 14 residues. Germline CDR1 reads MNHNY; CDR2 reads SVGAGI (reference sequence). V was shortened by 5 bases and J by 1 base, with 9 bases between the two germline ends. DNA of the CDR3: TGTGCCAGCAGTCCACAGGGATCTGGAAACACCATATATTTT. Residues: CASSPQGSGNTIYF.

V is TRBV11-2 and J is TRBJ2-1; D call uncertain. Germline V lookup: CDR1 SGHAT, CDR2 FQNNGV. CDR3 length: 12 residues. Trimming cost V 1 base and J 9 bases, with 7 bases left between them. The CDR3 DNA is TGTGCCAGCAGCTTAGCGGAGTTTGAGCAGTTCTTC. Translated, it gives CASSLAEFEQFF. Variable domain in full (rest from reference TRBV11-2 and TRBJ2-1): EAGVAQSPRYKIIEKRQSVAFWCNPISGHATLYWYQQILGQGPKLLIQFQNNGVVDDSQLPKDRFSAERLKGVDSTLKIQPAKLEDSAVYLCASSLAEFEQFFGPGTRLTVL.

The V call is TRBV5-6, the J call TRBJ1-1; no clear D gene. This CDR3 has 16 amino acids. Trimming removed 4 bases at V and 0 bases at J, with 16 bases between. Germline V gene data show CDR1 as SGHDT and CDR2 as YYEEEE. CDR3 bases: TGTGCCAGCAGCCCCCGACGGCTCCATTTGAACACTGAAGCTTTCTTT. Its protein is CASSPRRLHLNTEAFF.

This chain links TRBV15 with TRBJ1-1; no definite D call. This CDR3 is 12 amino acids long. V was clipped by 5 bases and J by 5 bases, with 9 bases between them. Germline V CDR1 and CDR2: LNHNV, YYDKDF (reference sequence). The CDR3 is CATSEGWTEAFF. The CDR3, as DNA: TGTGCCACCAGCGAAGGGTGGACTGAAGCTTTCTTT.

The chain employs TRBV30 and TRBJ1-6, with a tentative D call TRBD1 (6 bases). This CDR3 is built from 13 residues. The V gene lost 3 bases and the J gene lost 3 bases, with 6 bases spanning the gap. Germline assignment: CDR1 GTSNPN and CDR2 SVGIG (reference sequence). Written as DNA, the CDR3 is TGTGCCTGGAGGGACAGCTATAATTCACCCCTCCACTTT. Amino acids: CAWRDSYNSPLHF.

The V call is TRBV7-2, the J call TRBJ2-1; D unclear. Germline lookup yields CDR1 SGHTA and CDR2 FQGNSA. Trimming took 3 bases from V and 7 from J, leaving 13 bases between them. The CDR3 totals 14 residues. CDR3 in DNA: TGTGCCAGCAGCTTGCTCCTAGGATGGAATGAGCAGTTCTTC. This encodes CASSLLLGWNEQFF.

The rearrangement joins TRBV30 to TRBJ2-3, with 9 nucleotides matching TRBD2. Losses at the gene ends were 3 bases for V and 3 bases for J; bases not matched to a gene: 10. The CDR3 contains 16 residues. Germline V lookup: CDR1 GTSNPN, CDR2 SVGIG (reference sequence). The DNA of the CDR3 is TGTGCCTGGAGCCGGACGGGGCGGGGGGGAACAGATACGCAGTATTTT. It encodes CAWSRTGRGGTDTQYF.

The V and J genes are TRBV12-3 or TRBV12-4 and TRBJ2-7; D gene ambiguous. With 1 base removed from V and 3 bases from J, the gap between germline ends came to 4 bases. The CDR3 runs to 12 residues. DNA of the CDR3: TGTGCCAGCAGTTTAGGTTACTACGAGCAGTACTTC. Protein: CASSLGYYEQYF.

This sequence joins TRBV6-2 or TRBV6-3 and TRBJ1-1; D might be TRBD1 (6 bases). The CDR3 sequence is 16 residues long. Germline CDR1 is MNHEY and CDR2 is SVGEGT. V was pared by 0 bases and J by 7 bases, with 18 bases between. The CDR3 is CASSYSALGARVEAFF. The CDR3 DNA sequence: TGTGCCAGCAGTTACTCGGCCCTGGGGGCTAGAGTTGAAGCTTTCTTT.

V gene TRBV11-2 combines with J gene TRBJ1-5; D may be TRBD1 (5 bases). The V end was cut by 5 bases, the J end by 6 bases, with 14 bases between. This CDR3 has 14 residues. Germline-derived CDR1 and CDR2 are SGHAT and FQNNGV. This CDR3 reads CASSPDTPVQPQHF. The CDR3 bases are TGTGCCAGCAGCCCGGACACTCCGGTTCAGCCCCAGCATTTT.

This chain joins TRBV9 and TRBJ2-3; 9 positions match TRBD1. Trimming at V came to 0 bases and at J to 3 bases, leaving 8 bases not matched to a gene. Germline lookup yields CDR1 SGDLS and CDR2 YYNGEE. CDR3 length: 17 amino acids. Here the CDR3 DNA reads TGTGCCAGCAGCGTAGGGGGTACAGGGGGCGGGACAGATACGCAGTATTTT. It is translated as CASSVGGTGGGTDTQYF.

There are a few counts of this clone. V and J are TRBV28 and TRBJ1-2; perhaps TRBD1 as D (5 bases). CDR3 size: 13 residues. V shed 7 bases and J shed 7 bases, with 16 bases lying between them. CDR1 and CDR2 (germline): MDHEN, SYDVKM. The CDR3 loop reads CASTLGEVGGYTF. CDR3 coding DNA: TGTGCCAGCACCTTGGGGGAGGTCGGTGGCTACACCTTC.

For the CDR3, the DNA is TGTGCCAGCAGCCAAGCAAAGCGGGGGGGCCGAGAGACCCAGTACTTC. Amino acids: CASSQAKRGGRETQYF. The rearrangement joins TRBV3-1 (or the pseudogene TRBV3-2) to TRBJ2-5; TRBD2 agrees at 10 bases. V shed 1 base and J 4 bases; nucleotides not matched to a gene: 6. CDR1 and CDR2 from the germline V gene are LGHDT and YNNKEL (reference sequence). This CDR3 spans 16 amino acids.

The gene calls are TRBV6-5 and TRBJ1-4; tentative D call: TRBD1 (5 bases). The germline gives CDR1 MNHEY, CDR2 SVGAGI. Trimming removed 8 bases at V and 8 bases at J, with 15 bases between. The CDR3 loop spans 13 amino acids. The CDR3 reads CASPTQGREKLFF. CDR3 in DNA: TGTGCCAGCCCGACGCAGGGTAGAGAAAAACTGTTTTTT.

The rearrangement joins TRBV9 to TRBJ2-3, with 8 nucleotides matching TRBD1. CDR1 is SGDLS and CDR2 is YYNGEE in the germline V gene. The CDR3 length is 15 residues. V lost 4 bases, J lost 3 bases, and 7 bases stayed unmatched. The CDR3: CASSKGQGWTDTQYF. The CDR3, as DNA: TGTGCCAGCAGCAAAGGACAGGGATGGACAGATACGCAGTATTTT.

The V call is TRBV5-1, the J call TRBJ1-2, with TRBD1 matching 10 bases. Germline loops: CDR1 SGHRS, CDR2 YFSETQ. The V and J ends lost 0 bases and 8 bases, in that order; junction bases with no gene match: 13. The CDR3 is 17 residues long. The CDR3 loop is CASSLGTGTGEGVGYTF. In nucleotides, the CDR3 is TGCGCCAGCAGCTTGGGGACCGGGACAGGGGAAGGAGTGGGCTACACCTTC.

V and J are TRBV24-1 and TRBJ1-4, with 9 bases aligning to TRBD1. The germline CDR1 and CDR2 sequences are KGHDR and SFDVKD. V shed 3 bases and J 11 bases; nucleotides not matched to a gene: 12. The CDR3 loop spans 16 amino acids. The DNA of the CDR3 is TGTGCCACCAGTGATCGACGGGACAGGGAGAAGGGGAAACTGTTTTTT. Protein: CATSDRRDREKGKLFF.

The J gene is TRBJ1-1, the V gene TRBV6-2 or TRBV6-3; D call uncertain. V lost 6 bases, J lost 0 bases, and 11 bases lay in between. The CDR3 runs 14 residues. Germline V gene lookup returns CDR1 MNHEY and CDR2 SVGEGT. This CDR3 is CASSLDGLNTEAFF. CDR3 DNA sequence: TGTGCCAGCAGCTTGGACGGACTGAACACTGAAGCTTTCTTT.

The rearrangement links TRBV28 to TRBJ1-4; no clear D. CDR3 length: 17 residues. Germline CDR1 is MDHEN and CDR2 is SYDVKM. Trimming stripped 2 bases from V and 0 bases from J, with 13 bases between. The chain's CDR3 is CASSLRAAGPTNEKLFF. The CDR3 region has the DNA TGTGCCAGCAGTTTAAGGGCCGCAGGACCAACTAATGAAAAACTGTTTTTT.

The rearrangement uses TRBV11-3 and TRBJ1-1; D is unresolved. The V end was cut by 5 bases, the J end by 0 bases, with 19 bases between. Germline V gives CDR1 SGHNT, CDR2 YENEEA. The length of the CDR3 is 17 residues. CDR3 protein: CASSTSDGSMMNTEAFF. The CDR3, as DNA: TGTGCCAGCAGCACTTCGGACGGTTCCATGATGAACACTGAAGCTTTCTTT.

The CDR3 is CASSLVGDRGYEQYF. The CDR3 nucleotides are TGTGCCAGCAGTTTAGTAGGGGACAGGGGCTACGAGCAGTACTTC. This chain connects TRBV27 to TRBJ2-7; 10 bases fit TRBD1. CDR3 size: 15 residues. Looked up from germline, CDR1 is MNHEY and CDR2 is SMNVEV (reference sequence). The junction had 4 bases not matched to a gene; V was cut back by 2 bases and J by 3 bases.

J is TRBJ2-2 and V is TRBV19, with TRBD1 matching over 9 bases. V trimming: 4 bases; J trimming: 6 bases; junction bases outside the gene matches: 9. The CDR3 length is 16 residues. Germline V gives CDR1 LNHDA, CDR2 SQIVND (reference sequence). CDR3 in amino acids: CASSTQGATFSGELFF. CDR3 sequence (DNA): TGTGCCAGTAGTACACAGGGGGCAACCTTCTCCGGGGAGCTGTTTTTT.

This clone was seen a few times. CDR3: CASSQAVNSYEQYF. The CDR3 region has the DNA TGCGCCAGCAGTCAGGCAGTGAATTCCTACGAGCAGTACTTC. The chain joins TRBV5-1 to TRBJ2-7; D remains unclear. Germline CDR1 reads SGHRS; CDR2 reads YFSETQ. The length of the CDR3 is 14 residues. V was trimmed by 5 bases and J by 1 base, leaving 13 bases between them.

V is TRBV19 and J is TRBJ2-1; 7 nucleotides line up with TRBD2. Per germline, CDR1 LNHDA and CDR2 SQIVND (reference sequence). This CDR3 is built from 17 residues. J lost 2 bases, V lost 5 bases, and 12 bases had no gene match. The CDR3 region has the DNA TGTGCCAGTAGTCCCGGGACTACCTCGAGGGCCTACAATGAGCAGTTCTTC. This gives the protein CASSPGTTSRAYNEQFF.